This T cell receptor beta chain derives from a study of human T cells and chemical hapten exposure (dated by TCRdb to about 2021). Notes on the research overall: For sensitization, 2% DPC in acetone was applied to a roughly 2 cm by roughly 2 cm area of upper inner arm skin. Weekly therapeutic DPC doses were additionally applied to the scalp of patients throughout the roughly 24-week study period. Patch testing was done on the upper back using Finn chambers containing 0.01% DPC, and results were scored after 6 days according to International Contact Dermatitis Research Group standards. Most of the patients in the cohort were female, and the cohort covered alopecia areata with under or over 50% scalp involvement, alopecia totalis and alopecia universalis. Libraries were pooled for sequencing, and variation in per-sample TCR yields was attributed mainly to small differences in library volumes within the pool. This study followed changes in the peripheral blood TCR repertoire in vivo during primary and secondary sensitization of alopecia patients to the hapten diphenylcyclopropenone (DPC). Blood was sampled from patients pre-sensitization (week 0) and at 2, 6 and about 24 weeks after DPC sensitization. Some 29 alopecia patients gave blood for TCR sequencing at one to four time points (pre-sensitization, 2, 6 and 24 weeks). General conclusions and limits of the study: Significantly more large CDR3 similarity clusters were formed by expanded TCRs than by pre-sensitization or healthy control sets, consistent with antigen-driven responses. DPC sensitization did not change the number of TCRs with a frequency above 1 in 1000, and there was no evidence of changes in global repertoire structure. Patch test score was positively correlated with the number of PT1 expanded TCRs, with significance at thresholds 8, 16 and 32 but not at 4. After repeated subsampling, changes were observed in the strength of the expansion versus patch-test correlation and in the threshold at which the correlation became significant. All patients had alopecia, a presumed autoimmune disease, so their immune response might differ from that of healthy individuals.

Library generation was performed with RACE. Sequencing was carried out with a NextSeq 500. During library preparation, unique molecular identifiers were attached to individual cDNA molecules so that TCRs could be counted in a quantitative, reproducible way. Each blood RNA sample was used to sequence both TCR alpha and TCR beta chains. Regarding the original processing steps: Samples had a median of about 96,000 TCRs, with a range from roughly 20,000 to 700,000. The Decombinator software suite was used to annotate V, J and CDR3 in the TCR reads. For the PS versus PT1 abundance plots, all samples were subsampled to the same number of TCRs (28,000). TCRs were defined as expanded if absent before sensitization and observed at least eight times at the 2-week time point. The raw public reads went through TCRdb reprocessing: fastp at Q25, MiXCR clone calling, in-frame beta chains kept. Rows matching on CDR3 protein sequence are summarized as one entry with the most common DNA and genes. For this entry, the V and J calls and clone size follow TCRdb and not the study's own pipeline. This sample is represented by roughly 260,000 distinct CDR3 sequences; about 9% of them were singletons. The ten most abundant clones make up 2.3% of the sample.

This clonotype was observed a few times. The antigen it binds to is not known. No quality values exist for individual bases; no much larger clone is one base distant. The germline V end is reduced by 0 bases and the J end by 7 bases; junction bases left unmatched: 4. The CDR3 has 15 amino acids, counting the end cysteine and phenylalanine. This entry keeps only the CDR3 DNA: 45 bases, framed from base 1. CDR1 and CDR2, per the germline V gene, are SGDLS and YYNGEE. The time point label, read with the paper, signifies: pre-sensitization, week 0. Reading the label with the study, this specimen's treatment or condition is: therapeutic diphenylcyclopropenone sensitization with weekly scalp DPC. Blood at each patch-test visit was drawn before the patch test was applied. Eligible patients were aged 18 to 70, diagnosed with alopecia, deemed suitable for DPC therapy, and excluded if pregnant. Total RNA was extracted from unfractionated whole blood collected in Tempus Blood RNA tubes.

The chain is assembled from TRBV9 and TRBJ2-5; TRBD2 matches 12 bases in the middle. The sequence came from a woman between 40 and 55 years old with alopecia areata. Some clones in this sample may be carry-over from other donors' samples. Material: whole blood, obtained in connection with sensitization to the hapten diphenylcyclopropenone (DPC). At the DNA level, the sequence is TGTGCCAGCAGCGTAGCTGAGACTAGCGGGGGGACCCAGTACTTC. The encoded protein is CASSVAETSGGTQYF.